Each of the 27 T cell receptor beta chains below was sequenced from the same sample in a study of CD8+ T cells in alopecia areata. Treatment noted: oral pan-JAK inhibitor, 5-10 mg twice daily. Reverse transcribed after extraction, RNA yielded cDNA as the sequencing template. Using immunoSEQ multiplex PCR, the repertoire was profiled, and TCRdb retains in-frame clones only, with some absent. The data contain under 250,000 clones, under 60% of them singletons. Material: CD4+ T cells sorted from blood, obtained at week 4, from a patient treated with tofacitinib. Every receptor here comes from a human donor with alopecia areata.

V is TRBV29-1 and J is TRBJ1-1, with D possibly TRBD1 on 6 matching bases. This CDR3 comprises 9 residues. Germline V CDR1 and CDR2: SQVTM, ANQGSEA. V was cut by 3 bases and J by 12 bases, with 8 bases left in between. CDR3 protein: CSVDQGTFF. The CDR3 nucleotides read TGCAGCGTTGACCAGGGGACTTTCTTT. Supplemented by reference TRBV29-1 and TRBJ1-1, the full variable domain reads SAVISQKPSRDICQRGTSLTIQCQVDSQVTMMFWYRQQPGQSLTLIATANQGSEATYESGFVIDKFPISRPNLTFSTLTVSNMSPEDSSIYLCSVDQGTFFGQGTRLTVV.

The chain is built from TRBV7-9 and TRBJ2-1; weak D call: TRBD2 (6 bases). In germline, CDR1 is SEHNR, CDR2 FQNEAQ (reference sequence). V was shortened by 0 bases and J by 5 bases, with 11 bases between the two germline ends. CDR3 length equals 15 residues. In DNA form, the CDR3 reads TGTGCCAGCAGCTTAGCGGGGGACTCGCACAATGAGCAGTTCTTC. Translated: CASSLAGDSHNEQFF. The entire variable domain, with the rest obtained from reference TRBV7-9 and TRBJ2-1, is as follows: DTGVSQNPRHKITKRGQNVTFRCDPISEHNRLYWYRQTLGQGPEFLTYFQNEAQLEKSRLLSDRFSAERPKGSFSTLEIQRTEQGDSAMYLCASSLAGDSHNEQFFGPGTRLTVL.

DNA of the CDR3: TGTGCCTGGAGAGAGATGCCGAGCACTGAAGCTTTCTTT. Translated: CAWREMPSTEAFF. The genes are TRBV30 and TRBJ1-1; D unresolved. Looked up from germline, CDR1 is GTSNPN and CDR2 is SVGIG (reference sequence). Trimming shortened V by 3 bases and J by 4 bases, and 12 bases separated the two germline ends. This CDR3 region has 13 residues.

The chain combines TRBV7-2 with TRBJ2-5; maybe TRBD2 (6 bases). The CDR3 has 13 residues. Trimming took off 5 bases at V and 2 bases at J, with 9 bases between the two ends. Germline loops: CDR1 SGHTA, CDR2 FQGNSA. Written as DNA, the CDR3 is TGTGCCAGCAGCCCGCGGGGACAAGAGACCCAGTACTTC. Its translation: CASSPRGQETQYF.

V gene TRBV7-8 combines with J gene TRBJ2-3, with TRBD2 matching over 12 bases. Trimming at V came to 1 base and at J to 1 base, leaving 3 bases not matched to a gene. The CDR3 runs to 17 residues. The V gene's germline CDR1 is SGHVS and CDR2 FQNEAQ. The CDR3 loop is CASSLDRLAGGTDTQYF. DNA of the CDR3: TGTGCCAGCAGCTTAGATCGACTAGCGGGGGGCACAGATACGCAGTATTTT.

This clone was detected only a few times. The V call is TRBV29-1, the J call TRBJ1-5; TRBD1 is a possible D gene (6 bases). The CDR3 covers 14 residues. Germline V lookup: CDR1 SQVTM, CDR2 ANQGSEA. V lost 6 bases to trimming and J lost 2 bases, with 14 bases between them. The CDR3 sequence: CSVVLQGGNQPQHF. The DNA for the CDR3 is TGCAGCGTGGTTTTACAGGGTGGCAATCAGCCCCAGCATTTT.

The rearrangement links TRBV27 to TRBJ1-2, with a possible D match to TRBD1 (6 bases). The CDR3 spans 16 residues. Germline V gene sequence: CDR1 MNHEY, CDR2 SMNVEV (reference sequence). V lost 6 bases and J 3 bases, leaving 20 bases between the germline ends. The CDR3 sequence: CASSPRGWVEDYGYTF. DNA for the CDR3: TGTGCCAGCAGCCCCAGGGGCTGGGTGGAGGACTATGGCTACACCTTC.

V is TRBV6-1 and J is TRBJ2-7; TRBD1 matches 11 bases. This CDR3 region has 14 residues. Germline V gene data show CDR1 as MNHNS and CDR2 as SASEGT. J lost 3 bases, V lost 5 bases, and 3 bases had no gene match. CDR3 bases: TGTGCCAGCAGTACCGGGACAGGGGGCTACGAGCAGTACTTC. This gives the protein CASSTGTGGYEQYF.

This clone was seen a few times. The chain couples TRBV15 to TRBJ2-2, with D hard to call. Germline-derived CDR1 and CDR2 are LNHNV and YYDKDF (reference sequence). The CDR3 is made up of 13 amino acids. V was shortened by 0 bases and J by 5 bases, with 4 bases between the two germline ends. The CDR3, as DNA: TGTGCCACCAGCAGAGATAGGACCGGGGAGCTGTTTTTT. It specifies CATSRDRTGELFF.

The chain uses TRBV6-1 and TRBJ1-5, with D perhaps matching TRBD1 (5 bases). The CDR3 runs to 16 residues. Trimming pared 3 bases from V and 2 bases from J, leaving 14 bases between. The germline gives CDR1 MNHNS, CDR2 SASEGT. CDR3 residues: CASSDLQGRGNQPQHF. CDR3 bases: TGTGCCAGCAGTGATCTCCAGGGCCGCGGCAATCAGCCCCAGCATTTT.

This chain uses TRBV9 with TRBJ2-2; D ambiguous. This CDR3 contains 14 residues. From germline, CDR1 is SGDLS and CDR2 YYNGEE. V was cut by 0 bases and J by 6 bases, with 9 bases left in between. The CDR3 sequence: CASSVVARAGELFF. The CDR3 nucleotides are TGTGCCAGCAGCGTAGTGGCTCGTGCCGGGGAGCTGTTTTTT.

This clone occurred a few times. The V call is TRBV10-3, the J call TRBJ1-2; D gene unclear. The CDR3 is made up of 19 amino acids. Between the trimmed V and J ends, which lost 7 bases and 3 bases, there was a span of 30 bases. Germline V gives CDR1 ENHRY, CDR2 SYGVKD. This CDR3 reads CAIKAALQSGPSVDYGYTF. The CDR3 region has the DNA TGTGCCATCAAGGCCGCTTTGCAGAGCGGGCCCAGCGTGGACTATGGCTACACCTTC.

J is TRBJ2-1 and V is TRBV5-1, with D perhaps TRBD1 (5 bases). CDR1 is SGHRS, CDR2 YFSETQ, per germline. Trimming removed 4 bases from V and 6 bases from J, with 14 bases in between. CDR3 length: 14 amino acids. CDR3 in amino acids: CASSRDRGGNEQFF. The CDR3 region has the DNA TGCGCCAGCAGCCGTGATAGGGGTGGCAATGAGCAGTTCTTC. Complete variable domain (other parts from reference TRBV5-1 and TRBJ2-1): KAGVTQTPRYLIKTRGQQVTLSCSPISGHRSVSWYQQTPGQGLQFLFEYFSETQRNKGNFPGRFSGRQFSNSRSEMNVSTLELGDSALYLCASSRDRGGNEQFFGPGTRLTVL.

The V and J genes are TRBV7-2 and TRBJ2-3; 8 nucleotides agree with TRBD1. The J segment lost 8 bases and the V segment lost 7 bases, leaving 14 bases of the junction unmatched. The CDR3 contains 15 residues. CDR1 is SGHTA and CDR2 is FQGNSA in the germline V gene. The DNA for the CDR3 is TGTGCCAGCAACCCGACAGGGGCCGCTGCGGGTACGCAGTATTTT. Amino acid sequence: CASNPTGAAAGTQYF.

This clone was recorded only once. The CDR3 DNA follows: TGTGCCAGCTGGACAGGGGGCGACTCACCCCTCCACTTT. Translation gives CASWTGGDSPLHF. V is TRBV18 and J is TRBJ1-6; the match to TRBD1 covers 11 bases. Germline trimming cut 7 bases from V and 10 bases from J; bases unmatched to any gene: 3. This CDR3 comprises 13 residues. Looked up from germline, CDR1 is KGHSH and CDR2 is LQKENI.

This clone turned up a few times. This specimen includes other DNA sequences encoding the same CDR3. This chain links TRBV18 with TRBJ1-1, with 11 bases identical to TRBD1. After removal of 0 bases from V and 6 bases from J, the junction contained 0 bases not matched to a gene. Per germline, CDR1 KGHSH and CDR2 LQKENI. The CDR3 spans 14 residues. In nucleotides, the CDR3 is TGTGCCAGCTCACCACCGGGACAGGGGGCTGAAGCTTTCTTT. Translation gives CASSPPGQGAEAFF.

The rearrangement joins TRBV15 to TRBJ1-2; 7 bases map to TRBD1. Germline V gene data show CDR1 as LNHNV and CDR2 as YYDKDF (reference sequence). Trimming at V came to 4 bases and at J to 7 bases, leaving 12 bases not matched to a gene. The CDR3 length is 15 residues. CDR3 sequence (DNA): TGTGCCACCAGCACTAGACAGGGCCGGTTTAGTGGCTACACCTTC. Encoded protein: CATSTRQGRFSGYTF.

The chain carries TRBV30 and TRBJ2-5; tentative D call: TRBD2 (6 bases). This CDR3 is 12 amino acids long. Germline CDR1 and CDR2: GTSNPN and SVGIG (reference sequence). The ends were cut back, 5 bases at V and 5 bases at J, with 12 bases in the middle. In nucleotides, the CDR3 is TGTGCCTGGGGGGGAGGTACTGAGACCCAGTACTTC. Residues: CAWGGGTETQYF.

The chain links TRBV30 to TRBJ2-3; 7 nucleotides align to TRBD2. The V gene end was trimmed by 3 bases and the J gene end by 4 bases; junction bases not matched to a gene: 7. The CDR3 loop spans 14 amino acids. CDR1 and CDR2 from the germline V gene are GTSNPN and SVGIG (reference sequence). DNA of the CDR3: TGTGCCTGGAGGCCCCGGGGGGTGGCAGATACGCAGTATTTT. Its translation is CAWRPRGVADTQYF.

This clone has a handful of counts. This chain uses TRBV5-4 with TRBJ1-2; TRBD1 is a possible D gene (5 bases). The V gene's germline CDR1 is SGHNT and CDR2 YYREEE (reference sequence). CDR3 size: 13 residues. The V gene lost 1 base and the J gene lost 6 bases, with 10 bases spanning the gap. The CDR3 sequence is CASSLRQNDGYTF. The CDR3 DNA is TGTGCCAGCAGCTTGAGACAGAATGATGGCTACACCTTC.

This clone was counted many times. The chain couples TRBV18 to TRBJ2-3, with a possible D match to TRBD2 (5 bases). CDR3 size: 17 residues. V was cut by 3 bases and J by 2 bases, with 18 bases left in between. Germline assignment: CDR1 KGHSH and CDR2 LQKENI. The CDR3: CASSPTQRSPATDTQYF. Here the CDR3 DNA reads TGTGCCAGCTCACCGACTCAGCGGTCTCCTGCCACAGATACGCAGTATTTT.

This clone was counted a single time. The V call is TRBV20-1, the J call TRBJ2-3; D unresolved. Trimming took off 4 bases at V and 5 bases at J, with 7 bases between the two ends. This CDR3 has 11 amino acids. Per germline, CDR1 DFQATT and CDR2 SNEGSKA (reference sequence). CDR3 coding DNA: TGCAGTGCTACATTGGGAGATACGCAGTATTTT. Amino acid sequence: CSATLGDTQYF.

This clone was detected only a few times. V gene TRBV5-1 combines with J gene TRBJ2-3, with D perhaps TRBD1 (5 bases). Germline V CDR1 and CDR2: SGHRS, YFSETQ. The germline V and J ends were trimmed by 4 bases and 6 bases, with 12 bases remaining between them. The CDR3 has 13 amino acids. The CDR3 coding sequence is TGCGCCAGCAGCGAGCAGGGTGTCGATACGCAGTATTTT. Residues: CASSEQGVDTQYF.

The CDR3 nucleotides are TGTGCCAGCAGCGGACTAGCGGGGGTGGGTGAGCAGTTCTTC. Translated: CASSGLAGVGEQFF. V usage is TRBV6-5 and J usage is TRBJ2-1; 13 nucleotides match TRBD2. Germline-derived CDR1 and CDR2 are MNHEY and SVGAGI. The CDR3 loop spans 14 amino acids. V lost 6 bases to trimming and J lost 9 bases; unmatched junction nucleotides: 5.

The CDR3 region is CAISESKLEGAKETQYF. DNA for the CDR3: TGTGCCATCAGTGAGTCGAAGTTGGAGGGAGCTAAAGAGACCCAGTACTTC. The chain employs TRBV10-3 and TRBJ2-5; tentatively, D is TRBD2 (6 bases). Germline-derived CDR1 and CDR2 are ENHRY and SYGVKD. V lost 0 bases and J 3 bases, leaving 17 bases between the germline ends. The CDR3 contains 17 residues.

V usage is TRBV25-1 and J usage is TRBJ1-1, with D tentatively TRBD1 (5 bases). This CDR3 contains 15 residues. Trimming cost V 1 base and J 6 bases, with 15 bases left between them. From germline, CDR1 is MGHDK and CDR2 SYGVNS. The CDR3, as DNA: TGTGCCAGCAGTGAATTCGCCTACCCGGGGGCTGAAGCTTTCTTT. Protein sequence: CASSEFAYPGAEAFF.

This clone was seen a few times. The chain joins TRBV6-6 to TRBJ2-1; D is perhaps TRBD1 (5 bases). The V end was cut by 0 bases, the J end by 3 bases, with 6 bases between. The germline CDR1 and CDR2 sequences are MNHNY and SVGAGI (reference sequence). The CDR3 totals 14 residues. CDR3 in amino acids: CASSYSDSYNEQFF. The CDR3 coding sequence is TGTGCCAGCAGTTACTCTGACAGCTACAATGAGCAGTTCTTC.